This T cell receptor beta chain was retrieved from a study of T-cell memory formation after mild COVID-19 (dated by TCRdb to the early 2020s). Turning to the overall study: TCR sequence clusters from the two donors were found to be largely donor specific. The cohort comprised two young, previously healthy adult volunteers, one female and one male. In a couple of donors, T-cell clones that expanded and contracted after mild COVID-19 were tracked by sequencing TCRalpha and TCRbeta repertoires over time.

As regards this clonotype: Which antigen it targets is not known. The record has no base qualities; no much larger clone is one base away.

The instrument given in TCRdb is Illumina NovaSeq 6000. TCRalpha and TCRbeta cDNA libraries were constructed by 5'RACE with constant-segment primers, with sample barcodes and unique molecular identifiers being introduced. Trizol reagent was used to extract RNA from every sample. Library amplification was performed in two PCR steps, and a second sample barcode and Illumina TruSeq adapters were introduced in the second step. Libraries were sequenced on an Illumina NovaSeq with 2 x 150 bp paired-end reads. The paper's data handling went like this. The reads were demultiplexed and collapsed into UMI-guided consensus sequences using migec v1.2.7. Using mixcr v2.1.11, UMI consensuses were aligned to TRA and TRB V and J templates and then assembled into clonotypes. Clonotypes were classified as expanded or contracted when called significant by both edgeR and NoisET, with noise models trained on biological replicates. For edgeR calls, the thresholds were a false discovery rate-adjusted p below 0.01 and a log2 fold-change of 1. PCA with hierarchical clustering of max-normalized trajectories of the 1000 most abundant clonotypes was used as exploratory dynamics analysis. Each responding clone was given a CD4 or CD8 phenotype based on the CD4+ and CD8+ repertoires, which had been sequenced separately. TCRdb reworked the public reads: Q25 trimming with fastp, MiXCR clone assembly, productive beta chains retained. Identical CDR3 protein sequences are pooled into one entry, listed with their most common genes and DNA. It is TCRdb's table, rather than the study itself, that gives the V and J calls and clone size. A total of hundreds of thousands of distinct CDR3 sequences appear in this sample, less than 25% of them only once. Roughly 14% of the sample lies in the top ten.

General study outcomes and caveats: From day 15 to 85, contracting clones showed balanced CD4/CD8 phenotypes, whereas a second wave of clones that expanded from day 15 to 37 leaned towards CD4+. Contracting CD4+ clones were located mainly in the CM and EM memory subsets, whereas CD8+ clones were found to be enriched in EMRA. SARS-CoV-2 specificity of the second-wave clones peaking on day 37 was not confirmed. Some responding clones were detected in pre-infection memory, suggesting pre-existing cross-reactive memory T cells joined the SARS-CoV-2 response. Only two mild cases were covered by the study, and larger cohorts that include severe cases with pre-infection samples were considered necessary.

Ficoll-Paque density gradient centrifugation was used to isolate PBMCs. This receptor was taken from an adult woman who had mild COVID-19 (a few samples of this study predate the infection). The sample titles of this study are shuffled in the database, so cell type and time point are left out; the donor was told from shared clones. The material sequenced was PBMCs or a T cell subset sorted from them (not recorded which).

This receptor has the CDR3 CASSVGQGLETEAFF. In nucleotide form, the sequence is TGTGCCAGCAGCGTTGGACAGGGTTTGGAAACTGAAGCTTTCTTT. The chain is made from TRBV13 and TRBJ1-1; 8 junctional bases match TRBD1. Measured from the cysteine to the phenylalanine, the CDR3 is 15 residues long. Of all the DNA, just the CDR3 is kept, 45 bases in frame from base 1. V is trimmed back by 5 bases and J by 5 bases, and the junction contains 10 bases that no gene match accounts for. CDR1 PRHDT and CDR2 FYEKMQ were looked up in the germline V gene (reference sequence).